The subject of this entry is one T cell receptor (beta chain). Antigen specificity is unknown. The data are from a study of post-analysis software for immune sequencing data. Study-wide background: The cohort encompassed relapsing-remitting, secondary progressive and progressive-relapsing multiple sclerosis disease courses. General observations from the study: The five TRBV segments detected at higher frequency in patients than in controls included TRBV5-6, TRBV5-1 and TRBV20-1. F-measure co-clustering was strong for batch-matched samples. In multiple sclerosis, normalized Chao1 diversity was significantly below that of controls.

The CDR3 loop spans 14 amino acids. Looked up from germline, CDR1 is MNHNS and CDR2 is SASEGT. The V end lost 0 bases, the J end lost 14 bases, and 16 bases lay between the germline ends. Unique molecular identifiers tagged the TCR beta cDNA libraries. From the PCR reads, TCRdb called clonotypes with MiXCR, one entry per CDR3 protein. The sample lists about 160,000 distinct CDR3 sequences, around 36% occurring once. The clonotype comes from a girl aged 5-17 years with multiple sclerosis. Sequencing used blood, obtained after autologous hematopoietic stem cell transplantation. This sequence joins TRBV6-1 and TRBJ1-4; no reliable D call. The CDR3 region has the DNA TGTGCCAGCAGTGAAGCGCCGGAAGGCCCGCGGCTGTTTTTT. It specifies CASSEAPEGPRLFF.